The subject of this entry is one T cell receptor beta chain. The data belong to a study of shared T cell receptors in the human thymus. Profiled with immunoSEQ multiplex PCR; TCRdb holds only in-frame clones, not every one. The sample contains about 500,000 clones, 75% to 80% of which appear only once. The CDR3 spans 16 residues. With 3 bases removed from V and 5 bases from J, the gap between germline ends came to 17 bases. Germline V CDR1 and CDR2: SGHAT, FQDESV (reference sequence). This sample was shared with a second study, whose subject was human thymus T cells. That investigation notes: Donor material was obtained from healthy Finnish infants undergoing corrective surgery for congenital heart defects. Resections from corrective heart surgery provided thymus tissue. The related literature has documented a marked overlap of thymic repertoires among unrelated individuals.

Material: thymocytes. The chain couples TRBV11-1 to TRBJ2-1, with a tentative D call TRBD1 (5 bases). This TCR came from a boy under two years old with a congenital heart defect. CDR3 sequence reads: CASSFIKGQVDNEQFF. CDR3 bases: TGTGCCAGCAGCTTCATCAAGGGGCAGGTCGACAATGAGCAGTTCTTC. Looking up the rest from reference TRBV11-1 and TRBJ2-1 gives the full variable domain: EAEVAQSPRYKITEKSQAVAFWCDPISGHATLYWYRQILGQGPELLVQFQDESVVDDSQLPKDRFSAERLKGVDSTLKIQPAELGDSAMYLCASSFIKGQVDNEQFFGPGTRLTVL.